This TCR beta chain emerged from a study of OX40 agonist ivuxolimab in advanced cancers. Regarding the study as a whole: Dose levels from 0.1 to 3.0 mg/kg saw CD4+ and CD8+ blood T cells expand clonally by week 6.

The CDR3 is 16 residues long. V shed 0 bases, J shed 12 bases, and the junction held 17 bases outside the gene matches. CDR1 is MGHRA, CDR2 YSYEKL, per germline. TCRdb's table, derived via immunoSEQ multiplex PCR, lists solely in-frame clones and lacks some. Here the sample spans tens of thousands of clones, around 94% being singletons. As to this clone: Its target is not known.

The sequence came from an adult with an advanced solid tumor such as melanoma, head and neck, liver or kidney cancer. The V gene is TRBV4-1, the J gene TRBJ2-7; 7 bases fit TRBD1. The input for sequencing was CD4+ or CD8+ T cells sorted from blood, taken in a trial of the OX40 agonist ivuxolimab. CDR3 in amino acids: CASSQDTTGVGSRRYF. The DNA of the CDR3 is TGCGCCAGCAGCCAAGATACCACAGGGGTTGGCAGCCGGCGGTACTTC.